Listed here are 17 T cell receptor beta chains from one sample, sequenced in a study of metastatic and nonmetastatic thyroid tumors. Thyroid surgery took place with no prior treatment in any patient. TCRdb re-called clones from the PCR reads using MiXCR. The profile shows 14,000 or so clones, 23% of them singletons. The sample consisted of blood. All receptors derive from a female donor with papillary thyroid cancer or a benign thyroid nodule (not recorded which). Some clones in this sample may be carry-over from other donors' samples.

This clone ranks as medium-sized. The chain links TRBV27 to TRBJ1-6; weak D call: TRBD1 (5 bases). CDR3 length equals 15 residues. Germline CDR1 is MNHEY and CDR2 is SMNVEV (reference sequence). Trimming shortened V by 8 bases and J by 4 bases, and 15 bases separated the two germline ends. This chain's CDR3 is CASRRDAGYNSPLHF. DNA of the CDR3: TGTGCCAGCCGCAGGGATGCTGGGTATAATTCACCCCTCCACTTT.

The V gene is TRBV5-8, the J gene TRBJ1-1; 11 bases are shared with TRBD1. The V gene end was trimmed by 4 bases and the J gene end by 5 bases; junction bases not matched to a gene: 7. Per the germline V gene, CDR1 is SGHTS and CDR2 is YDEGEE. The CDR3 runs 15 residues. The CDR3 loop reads CASSGGQGAVTEAFF. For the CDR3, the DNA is TGTGCCAGCAGCGGCGGACAGGGGGCAGTTACTGAAGCTTTCTTT.

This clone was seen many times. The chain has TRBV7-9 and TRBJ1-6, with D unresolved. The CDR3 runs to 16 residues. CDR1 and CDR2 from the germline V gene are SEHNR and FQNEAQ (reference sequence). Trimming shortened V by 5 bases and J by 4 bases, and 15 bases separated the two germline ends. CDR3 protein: CASSPDPRNYNSPLHF. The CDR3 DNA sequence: TGTGCCAGCAGCCCGGACCCCCGGAATTATAATTCACCCCTCCACTTT. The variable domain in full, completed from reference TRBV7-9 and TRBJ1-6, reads DTGVSQNPRHKITKRGQNVTFRCDPISEHNRLYWYRQTLGQGPEFLTYFQNEAQLEKSRLLSDRFSAERPKGSFSTLEIQRTEQGDSAMYLCASSPDPRNYNSPLHFGNGTRLTVT.

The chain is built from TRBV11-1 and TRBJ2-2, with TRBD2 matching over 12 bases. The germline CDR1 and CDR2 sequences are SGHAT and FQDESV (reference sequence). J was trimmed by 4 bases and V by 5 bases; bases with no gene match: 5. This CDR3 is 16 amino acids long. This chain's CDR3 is CASSPSSGRATGELFF. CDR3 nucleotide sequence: TGTGCCAGCAGCCCATCTAGCGGGAGGGCCACCGGGGAGCTGTTTTTT.

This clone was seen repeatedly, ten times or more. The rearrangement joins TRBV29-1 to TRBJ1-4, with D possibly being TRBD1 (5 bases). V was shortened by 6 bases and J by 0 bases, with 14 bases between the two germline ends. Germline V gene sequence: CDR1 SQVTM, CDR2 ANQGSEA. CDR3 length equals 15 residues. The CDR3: CSVAGGHSTNEKLFF. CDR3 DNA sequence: TGCAGCGTCGCGGGAGGACACTCAACTAATGAAAAACTGTTTTTT. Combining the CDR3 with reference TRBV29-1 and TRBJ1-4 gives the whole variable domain SAVISQKPSRDICQRGTSLTIQCQVDSQVTMMFWYRQQPGQSLTLIATANQGSEATYESGFVIDKFPISRPNLTFSTLTVSNMSPEDSSIYLCSVAGGHSTNEKLFFGSGTQLSVL.

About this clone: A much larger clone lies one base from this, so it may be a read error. The CDR3 sequence: CASSLGTSPLGNAIYF. In nucleotides, the CDR3 is TGTGCCAGCAGCTTGGGCACGAGCCCGTTAGGGAACGCCATATATTTT. The chain carries TRBV5-4 and TRBJ1-3; D is uncertain. Between the trimmed V and J ends, which lost 0 bases and 11 bases, there was a span of 21 bases. The germline CDR1 and CDR2 sequences are SGHNT and YYREEE (reference sequence). The CDR3 runs to 16 residues.

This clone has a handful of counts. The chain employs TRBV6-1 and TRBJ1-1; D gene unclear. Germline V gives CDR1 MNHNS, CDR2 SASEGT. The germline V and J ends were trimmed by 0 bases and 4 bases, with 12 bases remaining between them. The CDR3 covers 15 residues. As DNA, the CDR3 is TGTGCCAGCAGTGAAGCGTGGGCACTCCTCACTGAAGCTTTCTTT. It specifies CASSEAWALLTEAFF.

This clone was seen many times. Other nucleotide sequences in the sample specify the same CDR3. The CDR3 coding sequence is TGCAGCGTTGAAGAGTTCCAGGGCACAGATACGCAGTATTTT. Its protein product is CSVEEFQGTDTQYF. The J gene is TRBJ2-3, the V gene TRBV29-1; D call uncertain. There are 14 residues in the CDR3. V dropped 0 bases and J dropped 1 base, with 8 bases sitting between them. Germline CDR1 reads SQVTM; CDR2 reads ANQGSEA.

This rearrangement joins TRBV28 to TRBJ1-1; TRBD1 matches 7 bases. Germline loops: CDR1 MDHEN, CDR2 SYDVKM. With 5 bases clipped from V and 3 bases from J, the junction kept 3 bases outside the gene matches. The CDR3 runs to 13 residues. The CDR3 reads CASSPQGDTEAFF. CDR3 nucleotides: TGTGCCAGCAGTCCCCAGGGGGACACTGAAGCTTTCTTT.

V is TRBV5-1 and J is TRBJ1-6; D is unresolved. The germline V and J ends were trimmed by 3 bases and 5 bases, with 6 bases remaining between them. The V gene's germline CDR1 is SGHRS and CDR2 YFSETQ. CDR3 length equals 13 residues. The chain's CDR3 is CASSYQDNSPLHF. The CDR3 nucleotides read TGCGCCAGCAGCTACCAAGATAATTCACCCCTCCACTTT.

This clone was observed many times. The CDR3 here is CASSQDGTGRVSGELFF. CDR3 DNA: TGTGCCAGCAGCCAAGATGGCACGGGACGGGTTTCCGGGGAGCTGTTTTTT. The chain couples TRBV3-1 to TRBJ2-2; D possibly uses TRBD1 or TRBD2 (5 bases each). V shed 0 bases and J shed 6 bases, with 17 bases lying between them. The CDR3 loop spans 17 amino acids. Germline V lookup: CDR1 LGHDT, CDR2 YNNKEL (reference sequence).

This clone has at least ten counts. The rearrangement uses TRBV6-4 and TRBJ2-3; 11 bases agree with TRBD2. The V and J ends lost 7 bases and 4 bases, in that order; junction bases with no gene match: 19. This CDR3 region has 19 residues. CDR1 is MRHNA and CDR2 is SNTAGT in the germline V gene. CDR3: CASTPETSGAYLVADTQYF. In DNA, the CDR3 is TGTGCCAGCACCCCAGAGACTAGCGGGGCCTATCTTGTGGCAGATACGCAGTATTTT.

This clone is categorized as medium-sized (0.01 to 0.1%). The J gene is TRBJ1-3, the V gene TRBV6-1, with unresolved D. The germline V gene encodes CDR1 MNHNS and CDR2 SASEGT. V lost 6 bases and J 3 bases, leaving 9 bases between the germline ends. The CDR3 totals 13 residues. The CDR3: CASRRRDGNTIYF. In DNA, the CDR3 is TGTGCCAGCAGAAGGAGGGATGGAAACACCATATATTTT.

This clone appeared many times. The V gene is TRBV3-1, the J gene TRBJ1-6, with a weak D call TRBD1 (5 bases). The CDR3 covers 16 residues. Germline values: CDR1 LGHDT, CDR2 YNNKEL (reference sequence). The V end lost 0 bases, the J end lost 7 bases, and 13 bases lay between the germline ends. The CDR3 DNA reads TGTGCCAGCAGCCAAGATGGCGCAGGGTCGAATTCACCCCTCCACTTT. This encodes CASSQDGAGSNSPLHF.

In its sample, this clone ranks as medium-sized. The CDR3 is CASTSGHLSNQPQHF. The CDR3 DNA follows: TGTGCCAGCACCTCGGGTCACCTTAGCAATCAGCCCCAGCATTTT. The chain uses TRBV28 and TRBJ1-5; D is unresolved. Germline CDR1 and CDR2: MDHEN and SYDVKM. V lost 7 bases and J lost 0, with 13 bases in between. The CDR3 is made up of 15 amino acids.

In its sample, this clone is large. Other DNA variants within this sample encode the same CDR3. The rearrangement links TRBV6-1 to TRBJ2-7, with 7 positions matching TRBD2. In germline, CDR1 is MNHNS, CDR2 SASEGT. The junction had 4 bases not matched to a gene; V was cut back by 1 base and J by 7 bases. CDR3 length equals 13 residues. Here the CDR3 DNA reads TGTGCCAGCAGTGAAGGACTAGCACGGGAGCAGTACTTC. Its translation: CASSEGLAREQYF.

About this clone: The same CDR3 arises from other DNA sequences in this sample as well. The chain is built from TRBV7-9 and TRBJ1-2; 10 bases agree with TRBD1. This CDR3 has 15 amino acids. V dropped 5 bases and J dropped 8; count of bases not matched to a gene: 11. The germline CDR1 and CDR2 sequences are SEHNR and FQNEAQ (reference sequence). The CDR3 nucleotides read TGTGCCAGCAGCCATACTTTTGACAGGGGGCACGGCTACACCTTC. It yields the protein CASSHTFDRGHGYTF.